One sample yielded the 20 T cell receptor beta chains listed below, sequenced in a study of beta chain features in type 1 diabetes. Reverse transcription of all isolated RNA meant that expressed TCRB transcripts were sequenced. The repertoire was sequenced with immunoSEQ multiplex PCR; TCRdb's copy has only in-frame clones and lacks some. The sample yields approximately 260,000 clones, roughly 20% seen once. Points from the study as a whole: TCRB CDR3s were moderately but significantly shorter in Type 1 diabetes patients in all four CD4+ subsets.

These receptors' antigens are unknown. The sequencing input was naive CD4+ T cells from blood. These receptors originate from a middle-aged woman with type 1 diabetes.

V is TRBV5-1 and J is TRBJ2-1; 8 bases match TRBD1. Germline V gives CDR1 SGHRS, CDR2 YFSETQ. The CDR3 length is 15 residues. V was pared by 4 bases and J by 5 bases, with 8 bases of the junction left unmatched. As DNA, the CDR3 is TGCGCCAGCAGCCTGGGACAGGACTTTAACAATGAGCAGTTCTTC. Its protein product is CASSLGQDFNNEQFF.

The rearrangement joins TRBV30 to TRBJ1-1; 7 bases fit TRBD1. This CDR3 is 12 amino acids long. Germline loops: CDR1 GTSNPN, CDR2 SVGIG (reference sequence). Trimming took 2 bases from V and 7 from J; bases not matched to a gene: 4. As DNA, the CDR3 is TGTGCCTGGAGTCCCGGGACAGATGAAGCTTTCTTT. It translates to CAWSPGTDEAFF.

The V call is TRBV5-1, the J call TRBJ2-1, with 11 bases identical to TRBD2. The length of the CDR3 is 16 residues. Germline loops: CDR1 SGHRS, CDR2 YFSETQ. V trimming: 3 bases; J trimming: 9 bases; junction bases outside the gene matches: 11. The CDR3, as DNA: TGCGCCAGCAGCTACTTAGCGGGAGGGCCAGTCGCTGAGCAGTTCTTC. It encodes CASSYLAGGPVAEQFF.

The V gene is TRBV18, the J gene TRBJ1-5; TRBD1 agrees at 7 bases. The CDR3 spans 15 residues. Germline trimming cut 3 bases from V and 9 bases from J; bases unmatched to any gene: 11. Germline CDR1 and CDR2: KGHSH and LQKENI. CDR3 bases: TGTGCCAGCTCACCGGGGGACAGCACCTTATCGCCCCAGCATTTT. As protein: CASSPGDSTLSPQHF. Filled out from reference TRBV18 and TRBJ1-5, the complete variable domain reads NAGVMQNPRHLVRRRGQEARLRCSPMKGHSHVYWYRQLPEEGLKFMVYLQKENIIDESGMPKERFSAEFPKEGPSILRIQQVVRGDSAAYFCASSPGDSTLSPQHFGDGTRLSIL.

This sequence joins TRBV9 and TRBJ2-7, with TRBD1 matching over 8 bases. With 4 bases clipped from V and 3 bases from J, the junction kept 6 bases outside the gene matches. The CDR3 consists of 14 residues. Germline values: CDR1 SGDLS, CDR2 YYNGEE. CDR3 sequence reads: CASSLGTGFYEQYF. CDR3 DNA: TGTGCCAGCAGCCTAGGGACAGGTTTCTACGAGCAGTACTTC.

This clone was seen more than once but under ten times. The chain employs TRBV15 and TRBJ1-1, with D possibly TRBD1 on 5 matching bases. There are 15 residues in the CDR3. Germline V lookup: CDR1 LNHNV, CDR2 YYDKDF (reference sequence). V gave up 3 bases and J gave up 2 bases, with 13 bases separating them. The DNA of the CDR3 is TGTGCCACCAGCAGCCGGAGGGGATTAAACACTGAAGCTTTCTTT. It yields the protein CATSSRRGLNTEAFF.

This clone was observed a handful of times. CDR3 sequence: CSVGTGPGTEAFF. DNA of the CDR3: TGCAGCGTGGGGACAGGGCCTGGCACTGAAGCTTTCTTT. This sequence joins TRBV29-1 and TRBJ1-1; 9 bases are shared with TRBD1. The germline gives CDR1 SQVTM, CDR2 ANQGSEA. This CDR3 comprises 13 residues. V gave up 6 bases and J gave up 4 bases; unmatched junction bases: 6.

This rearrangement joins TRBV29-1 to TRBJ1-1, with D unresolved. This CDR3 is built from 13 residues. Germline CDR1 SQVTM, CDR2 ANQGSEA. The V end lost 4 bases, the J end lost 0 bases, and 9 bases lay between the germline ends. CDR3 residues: CSVGRGMNTEAFF. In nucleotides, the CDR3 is TGCAGCGTTGGGAGAGGGATGAACACTGAAGCTTTCTTT.

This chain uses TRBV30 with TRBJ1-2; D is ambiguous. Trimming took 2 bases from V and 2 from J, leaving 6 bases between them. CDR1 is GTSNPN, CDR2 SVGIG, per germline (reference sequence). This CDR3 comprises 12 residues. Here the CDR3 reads CAWSLTNYGYTF. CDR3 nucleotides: TGTGCCTGGAGTCTAACGAACTATGGCTACACCTTC.

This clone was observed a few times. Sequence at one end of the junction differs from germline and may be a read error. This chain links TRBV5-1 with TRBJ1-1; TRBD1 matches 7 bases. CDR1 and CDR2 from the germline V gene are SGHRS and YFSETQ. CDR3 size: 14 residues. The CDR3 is CASRLGQQNTEAFF. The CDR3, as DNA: TGCGCCAGCAGATTGGGACAGCAGAACACTGAAGCTTTCTTT.

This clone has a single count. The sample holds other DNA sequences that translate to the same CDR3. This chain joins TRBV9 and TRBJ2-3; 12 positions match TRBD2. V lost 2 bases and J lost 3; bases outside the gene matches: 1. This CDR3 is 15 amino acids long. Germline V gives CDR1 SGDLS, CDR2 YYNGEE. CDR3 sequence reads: CASSVGTSGTDTQYF. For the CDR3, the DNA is TGTGCCAGCAGCGTCGGGACTAGCGGGACAGATACGCAGTATTTT.

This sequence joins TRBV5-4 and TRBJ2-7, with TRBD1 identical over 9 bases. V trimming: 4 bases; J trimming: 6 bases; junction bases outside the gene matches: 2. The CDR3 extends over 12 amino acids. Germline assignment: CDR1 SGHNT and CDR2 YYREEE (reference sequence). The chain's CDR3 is CASSTDRGEQYF. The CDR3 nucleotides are TGTGCCAGCAGCACGGACAGGGGCGAGCAGTACTTC.

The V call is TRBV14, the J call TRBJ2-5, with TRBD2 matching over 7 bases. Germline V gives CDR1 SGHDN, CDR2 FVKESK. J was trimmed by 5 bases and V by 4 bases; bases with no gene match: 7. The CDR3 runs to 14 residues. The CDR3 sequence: CASSPTSAVETQYF. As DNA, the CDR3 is TGTGCCAGCAGCCCCACTAGCGCGGTGGAGACCCAGTACTTC.

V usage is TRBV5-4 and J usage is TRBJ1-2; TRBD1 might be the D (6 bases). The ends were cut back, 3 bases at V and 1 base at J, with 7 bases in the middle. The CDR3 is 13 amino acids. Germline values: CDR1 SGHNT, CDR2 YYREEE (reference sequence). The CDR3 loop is CASSSDSNYGYTF. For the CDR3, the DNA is TGTGCCAGCAGCTCGGACAGTAACTATGGCTACACCTTC.

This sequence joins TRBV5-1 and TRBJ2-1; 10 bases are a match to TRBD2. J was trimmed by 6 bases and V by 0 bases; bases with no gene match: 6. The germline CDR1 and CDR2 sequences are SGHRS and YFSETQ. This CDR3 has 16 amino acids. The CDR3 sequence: CASSLASLAGVNEQFF. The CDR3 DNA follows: TGCGCCAGCAGCTTGGCCTCTCTAGCGGGAGTCAATGAGCAGTTCTTC.

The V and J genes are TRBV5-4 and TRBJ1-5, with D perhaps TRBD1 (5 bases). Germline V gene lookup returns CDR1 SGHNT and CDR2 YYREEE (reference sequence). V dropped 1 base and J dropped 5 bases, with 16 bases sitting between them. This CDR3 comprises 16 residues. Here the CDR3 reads CASSLFGGAVDQPQHF. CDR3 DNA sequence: TGTGCCAGCAGCTTGTTCGGCGGGGCGGTCGATCAGCCCCAGCATTTT.

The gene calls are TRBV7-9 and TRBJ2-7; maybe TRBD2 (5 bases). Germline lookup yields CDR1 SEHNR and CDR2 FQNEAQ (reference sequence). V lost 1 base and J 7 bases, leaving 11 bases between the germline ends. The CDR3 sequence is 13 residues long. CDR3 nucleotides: TGTGCCAGCAGCTTAGAAACCGCGGGTGAGCAGTACTTC. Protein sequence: CASSLETAGEQYF.

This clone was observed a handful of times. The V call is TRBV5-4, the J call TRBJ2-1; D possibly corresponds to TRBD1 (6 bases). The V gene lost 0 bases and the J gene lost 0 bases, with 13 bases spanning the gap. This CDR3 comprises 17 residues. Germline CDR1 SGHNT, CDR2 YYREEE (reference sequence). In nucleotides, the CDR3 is TGTGCCAGCAGCTTGGGCCGGGACATTTTCTCCTACAATGAGCAGTTCTTC. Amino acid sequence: CASSLGRDIFSYNEQFF.

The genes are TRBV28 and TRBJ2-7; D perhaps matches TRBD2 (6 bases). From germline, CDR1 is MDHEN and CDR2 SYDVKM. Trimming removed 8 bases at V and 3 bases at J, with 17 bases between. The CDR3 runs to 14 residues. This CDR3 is CASLRTGAYYEQYF. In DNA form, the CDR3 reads TGTGCCAGCCTTAGGACGGGAGCCTACTACGAGCAGTACTTC.

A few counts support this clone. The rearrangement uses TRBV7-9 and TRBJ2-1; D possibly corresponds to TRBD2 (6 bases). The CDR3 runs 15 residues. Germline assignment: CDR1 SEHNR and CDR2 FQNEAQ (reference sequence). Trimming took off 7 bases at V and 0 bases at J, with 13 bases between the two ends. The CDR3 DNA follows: TGTGCCAGCACTACCGACGGGAGCTCCTACAATGAGCAGTTCTTC. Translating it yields CASTTDGSSYNEQFF.